One sample yielded the 10 T cell receptor beta chains listed below, sequenced in a study of a mutant IDH1 vaccine in newly diagnosed glioma. Time point in this sample: week 5, during vaccination. Vaccine doses each comprised 300 ug of mutant IDH1 20-mer peptide, with topical imiquimod. The antigens these receptors bind are not known. Some clones are missing from TCRdb's copy, which holds only in-frame ones; the method was immunoSEQ multiplex PCR. The sample holds about 36,000 clones, 75% to 85% seen once. The material was PBMCs, obtained from a glioma patient whose treatment included an IDH1 peptide vaccine. The receptors here all came from a man between 50 and 59 years old with glioma.

The rearrangement links TRBV19 to TRBJ2-2; D unresolved. CDR1 and CDR2 (germline): LNHDA, SQIVND (reference sequence). The length of the CDR3 is 15 residues. V was cut by 4 bases and J by 5 bases, with 14 bases left in between. CDR3 residues: CASSSRGEVTGELFF. CDR3 bases: TGTGCCAGTAGTAGTCGTGGGGAAGTAACCGGGGAGCTGTTTTTT.

This clone showed up just once. The J gene is TRBJ1-1, the V gene TRBV28; the match to TRBD1 covers 8 bases. The junction had 4 bases not matched to a gene; V was cut back by 7 bases and J by 0 bases. This CDR3 region has 14 residues. Germline CDR1 MDHEN, CDR2 SYDVKM. In DNA, the CDR3 is TGTGCCAGCATCGAGGACAGGGTGAACACTGAAGCTTTCTTT. Translating gives CASIEDRVNTEAFF.

This chain uses TRBV6-1 with TRBJ1-5, with no clear D. The V end was cut by 8 bases, the J end by 5 bases, with 7 bases between. Germline V gene data show CDR1 as MNHNS and CDR2 as SASEGT. The CDR3 contains 11 residues. The CDR3 spells CASGRYQPQHF. CDR3 sequence (DNA): TGTGCCAGCGGCAGGTATCAGCCCCAGCATTTT.

The V and J genes are TRBV2 and TRBJ2-7; D unresolved. The germline V gene encodes CDR1 SNHLY and CDR2 FYNNEI. Trimming left V 1 base short and J 1 base short, with 11 bases between. The CDR3 is made up of 15 amino acids. The CDR3, as DNA: TGTGCCAGCAGTGAAGAGTTTCGGTTATCCTACGAGCAGTACTTC. The encoded protein is CASSEEFRLSYEQYF.

The V gene is TRBV2, the J gene TRBJ1-6, with 7 bases aligning to TRBD1. Germline values: CDR1 SNHLY, CDR2 FYNNEI. The CDR3 has 16 residues. The junction had 9 bases not matched to a gene; V was cut back by 1 base and J by 9 bases. The CDR3 protein is CASSEGSRGLVSPLHF. CDR3 bases: TGTGCCAGCAGTGAAGGGAGTAGGGGGCTTGTTTCACCCCTCCACTTT.

This sequence joins TRBV11-2 and TRBJ2-7, with D tentatively TRBD1 (5 bases). Germline CDR1 reads SGHAT; CDR2 reads FQNNGV. V was clipped by 4 bases and J by 3 bases, with 16 bases between them. This CDR3 is 15 amino acids long. This CDR3 reads CASSSLIGQLYEQYF. The CDR3, as DNA: TGTGCCAGCAGCTCACTCATCGGACAACTCTACGAGCAGTACTTC.

J is TRBJ2-5 and V is TRBV6-4; possibly TRBD1 or TRBD2 for D (5 bases each). The length of the CDR3 is 13 residues. Germline assignment: CDR1 MRHNA and CDR2 SNTAGT. The V end lost 11 bases, the J end lost 5 bases, and 18 bases lay between the germline ends. The CDR3 DNA reads as TGTGCCCCAACGAGGGGAATGGGGGAGACCCAGTACTTC. Translation: CAPTRGMGETQYF.

The chain links TRBV6-1 to TRBJ2-7, with 7 bases identical to TRBD2. V lost 3 bases, J lost 3 bases, and 11 bases stayed unmatched. The CDR3 spans 16 residues. From germline, CDR1 is MNHNS and CDR2 SASEGT. DNA of the CDR3: TGTGCCAGCAGTGAGAACCTAGCGGCCTCCTTCTACGAGCAGTACTTC. This sequence encodes CASSENLAASFYEQYF.

CDR3 in DNA: TGCGCCAGCCAGATCGCCCCGGACTCTGGAAACACCATATATTTT. It codes for CASQIAPDSGNTIYF. J is TRBJ1-3 and V is TRBV4-1; no reliable D call. Trimming cost V 8 bases and J 0 bases, with 14 bases left between them. This CDR3 has 15 amino acids. Germline CDR1 and CDR2: MGHRA and YSYEKL.

The rearrangement joins TRBV4-1 to TRBJ1-1; D gene ambiguous. The V gene's germline CDR1 is MGHRA and CDR2 YSYEKL. This CDR3 comprises 15 residues. V was shortened by 0 bases and J by 4 bases, with 12 bases between the two germline ends. Here the CDR3 reads CASSQEPEVLTEAFF. The DNA for the CDR3 is TGCGCCAGCAGCCAAGAACCTGAGGTCCTCACTGAAGCTTTCTTT.